This T cell receptor (beta chain) was sequenced in a study of CD8 T cells in ankylosing spondylitis. Study observations and caveats: A TCR beta motif made of eight highly homologous variants seemed typical of ankylosing spondylitis blood. Those disease-linked clones were CD8+; they were also relatively rare in peripheral blood. Clones tied to disease were said to be significantly enriched in matched ankylosing spondylitis synovial fluid.

Only a few counts were recorded for this clonotype. Antigen specificity is unknown. TCRdb recomputed calls from the 5' RACE reads with MiXCR, one row per CDR3 protein. The data show 250,000 or so distinct CDR3 sequences, around 10% seen once. The CDR3 extends over 16 amino acids. Germline-derived CDR1 and CDR2 are SNHLY and FYNNEI. J was trimmed by 0 bases and V by 6 bases; bases with no gene match: 8. Source material: blood, either unsorted or a sorted T cell fraction (not recorded which). This TCR derives from a male donor with ankylosing spondylitis or in good health (not recorded which). The rearrangement joins TRBV2 to TRBJ1-3; 7 positions agree with TRBD1. CDR3 sequence reads: CASRATQGSSGNTIYF. DNA of the CDR3: TGTGCCAGCAGGGCTACACAGGGGTCCTCTGGAAACACCATATATTTT.